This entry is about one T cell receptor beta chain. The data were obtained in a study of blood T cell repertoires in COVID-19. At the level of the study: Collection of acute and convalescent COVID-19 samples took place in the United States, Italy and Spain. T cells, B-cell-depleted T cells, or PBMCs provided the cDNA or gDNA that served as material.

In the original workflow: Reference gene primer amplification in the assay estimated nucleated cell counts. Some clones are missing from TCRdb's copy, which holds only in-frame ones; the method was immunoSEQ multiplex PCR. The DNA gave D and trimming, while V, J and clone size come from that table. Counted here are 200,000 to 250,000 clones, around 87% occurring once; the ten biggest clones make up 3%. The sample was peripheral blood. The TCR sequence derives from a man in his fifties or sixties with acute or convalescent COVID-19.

In DNA, the CDR3 is TGCGCCAGCAGCTTGAACAGGAACTACGAGCAGTACTTC. It specifies CASSLNRNYEQYF. V and J are TRBV5-1 and TRBJ2-7, with TRBD1 as a possible D gene (5 bases). The CDR3 contains 13 residues. Trimming stripped 1 base from V and 3 bases from J, with 8 bases between. Per germline, CDR1 SGHRS and CDR2 YFSETQ.